Below are 26 T cell receptor beta chains sequenced from a single sample in a study of blood T cells in healthy people across ages. Alongside a J-beta primer mix, a sample-barcoded 5' primer served in a second PCR lasting about 7 to 11 cycles. TCRdb fed the 5' RACE reads into MiXCR, producing one record per CDR3 protein. The data show around 650,000 distinct CDR3 sequences, about 30% seen once. Material for sequencing was blood. Receptor source: a woman older than 75 in good health.

In its sample, this clonotype was seen many times. V usage is TRBV27 and J usage is TRBJ2-7; 8 nucleotides agree with TRBD2. The CDR3 contains 16 residues. With V trimmed by 2 bases and J by 5 bases, 11 bases remained unmatched. Germline CDR1 MNHEY, CDR2 SMNVEV (reference sequence). CDR3: CASSLLAGGGKNEQYF. In nucleotides, the CDR3 is TGTGCCAGCAGTTTACTTGCGGGGGGCGGGAAAAACGAGCAGTACTTC.

V and J are TRBV20-1 and TRBJ1-5; 12 bases fit TRBD1. CDR3 size: 14 residues. J lost 4 bases, V lost 5 bases, and 3 bases had no gene match. Germline V gene sequence: CDR1 DFQATT, CDR2 SNEGSKA (reference sequence). CDR3 sequence reads: CSAGDRGQNQPQHF. The CDR3 nucleotides are TGCAGTGCTGGGGACAGGGGGCAGAATCAGCCCCAGCATTTT.

The chain has TRBV28 and TRBJ1-2; TRBD1 is a possible D gene (6 bases). Germline V gene sequence: CDR1 MDHEN, CDR2 SYDVKM. V dropped 8 bases and J dropped 2 bases, with 6 bases sitting between them. This CDR3 contains 11 residues. CDR3 region: CASGQNYGYTF. Here the CDR3 DNA reads TGTGCCAGCGGACAGAACTATGGCTACACCTTC.

On this clonotype: The junction shows a germline mismatch at one end, possibly a read error. The V call is TRBV12-3 or TRBV12-4, the J call TRBJ2-3, with D perhaps matching TRBD1 (6 bases). The CDR3 loop spans 14 amino acids. The CDR3, as DNA: TGTGCCAGCAGTTTGAACAGGGAAACAGATGCGCAATATTTT. Encoded protein: CASSLNRETDAQYF.

This clonotype was observed at least ten times. Compared with germline, one end of the junction differs, possibly owing to a read error. CDR3 sequence: CASSPRGNAEAFF. In nucleotides, the CDR3 is TGCGCCAGCAGCCCCCGGGGGAACGCTGAAGCTTTCTTT. V gene TRBV5-1 combines with J gene TRBJ1-1; tentatively, D is TRBD1 (5 bases). The CDR3 runs 13 residues. In germline, CDR1 is SGHRS, CDR2 YFSETQ.

This clonotype was counted at least ten times. The gene calls are TRBV7-6 and TRBJ2-3; D is undetermined. The V end was cut by 3 bases, the J end by 0 bases, with 13 bases between. The CDR3 contains 16 residues. CDR1 and CDR2 from the germline V gene are SGHVS and FNYEAQ. This chain's CDR3 is CASSFRNGLSTDTQYF. DNA for the CDR3: TGTGCCAGCAGCTTTAGGAACGGCCTTAGCACAGATACGCAGTATTTT.

The chain uses TRBV20-1 and TRBJ2-7; D is possibly TRBD2 (7 bases). CDR1 DFQATT and CDR2 SNEGSKA come from the germline V gene (reference sequence). V dropped 3 bases and J dropped 1 base, with 16 bases sitting between them. This CDR3 has 15 residues. This CDR3 is CSASRGGRASYEQYF. The CDR3 DNA reads TGCAGTGCTAGTAGGGGGGGCAGGGCATCCTACGAGCAGTACTTC.

This clonotype was seen only a few times. The chain is built from TRBV5-1 and TRBJ2-5, with D possibly matching TRBD1 (5 bases). Between the trimmed V and J ends, which lost 4 bases and 4 bases, there was a span of 17 bases. This CDR3 region has 15 residues. Germline values: CDR1 SGHRS, CDR2 YFSETQ. CDR3 sequence (DNA): TGCGCCAGCAGCGGGGATGCAGGGCGAAGAGAGACCCAGTACTTC. Its protein product is CASSGDAGRRETQYF. The whole variable domain, remainder taken from reference TRBV5-1 and TRBJ2-5, is KAGVTQTPRYLIKTRGQQVTLSCSPISGHRSVSWYQQTPGQGLQFLFEYFSETQRNKGNFPGRFSGRQFSNSRSEMNVSTLELGDSALYLCASSGDAGRRETQYFGPGTRLLVL.

The chain carries TRBV5-1 and TRBJ2-7, with a tentative D call TRBD2 (5 bases). This CDR3 is 17 amino acids long. Germline values: CDR1 SGHRS, CDR2 YFSETQ. V was shortened by 0 bases and J by 3 bases, with 19 bases between the two germline ends. The CDR3 is CASSLGFSEGRNYEQYF. The CDR3 DNA follows: TGCGCCAGCAGCTTGGGCTTTAGTGAGGGCAGGAACTACGAGCAGTACTTC.

This clonotype was seen only a few times. J is TRBJ2-3 and V is TRBV24-1, with TRBD2 as a possible D gene (5 bases). From germline, CDR1 is KGHDR and CDR2 SFDVKD. V gave up 0 bases and J gave up 5 bases, with 8 bases separating them. CDR3 length: 14 amino acids. This CDR3 reads CATSDLGEGDTQYF. CDR3 DNA: TGTGCCACCAGTGATTTGGGCGAGGGAGATACGCAGTATTTT.

V usage is TRBV7-9 and J usage is TRBJ1-5; D remains unclear. Between the trimmed V and J ends, which lost 1 base and 5 bases, there was a span of 6 bases. Germline assignment: CDR1 SEHNR and CDR2 FQNEAQ (reference sequence). The CDR3 consists of 13 residues. CDR3 sequence (DNA): TGTGCCAGCAGCTTAGGACAAGATCAGCCCCAGCATTTT. It encodes CASSLGQDQPQHF. The variable domain in full, completed from reference TRBV7-9 and TRBJ1-5, reads DTGVSQNPRHKITKRGQNVTFRCDPISEHNRLYWYRQTLGQGPEFLTYFQNEAQLEKSRLLSDRFSAERPKGSFSTLEIQRTEQGDSAMYLCASSLGQDQPQHFGDGTRLSIL.

Note on this clonotype: Just one base apart from a much larger clone, this may be a read error. Since no conserved phenylalanine or tryptophan closes the CDR3, a read error is the likely cause. The CDR3 protein is CSAGPATNEKLFL. CDR3 coding DNA: TGCAGCGCGGGGCCAGCAACTAATGAAAAACTGTTTTTG. This sequence joins TRBV29-1 and TRBJ1-4, with D perhaps matching TRBD1 (5 bases). The CDR3 sequence is 13 residues long. The V gene's germline CDR1 is SQVTM and CDR2 ANQGSEA. V lost 7 bases and J lost 0, with 9 bases in between.

On this clonotype itself: A read error is possible here, since a much larger clone lies one base away. J is TRBJ2-1 and V is TRBV20-1; 8 bases map to TRBD2. Trimming cost V 5 bases and J 4 bases; bases outside gene matches: 13. From germline, CDR1 is DFQATT and CDR2 SNEGSKA (reference sequence). This CDR3 has 16 residues. In DNA form, the CDR3 reads TGCAGTGCTGGATTCGGAGCGGGGGCCCTTTACAATGAGCAGTTCTTC. Translated, it gives CSAGFGAGALYNEQFF.

About this clonotype itself: This may come from a read error, since a much larger clone is one base off. The conserved closing phenylalanine or tryptophan is absent in this CDR3, likely reflecting a read error. This sequence joins TRBV20-1 and TRBJ2-7; 11 positions match TRBD2. The CDR3 runs to 15 residues. CDR1 is DFQATT and CDR2 is SNEGSKA in the germline V gene (reference sequence). V lost 3 bases and J lost 6; bases outside the gene matches: 10. In DNA form, the CDR3 reads TGCAGTGCTAGTCTAGCGGGGGGTTCCAGGGGCGAGCAGTACTTA. Protein product: CSASLAGGSRGEQYL.

The chain uses TRBV7-2 and TRBJ2-1; D is possibly TRBD2 (6 bases). V shed 5 bases and J shed 14 bases, with 22 bases lying between them. The germline V gene encodes CDR1 SGHTA and CDR2 FQGNSA. The CDR3 contains 14 residues. Here the CDR3 DNA reads TGTGCCAGCAGCCCGACCTGGAATAGCGGAGGAGAGTTCTTC. It translates to CASSPTWNSGGEFF.

This clonotype has a count of ten or more. This may be a read error: a much more frequent sequence differs by one nucleotide. The chain couples TRBV28 to TRBJ2-5, with D uncertain. CDR1 is MDHEN and CDR2 is SYDVKM in the germline V gene. The germline V and J ends were trimmed by 7 bases and 11 bases, with 14 bases remaining between them. The CDR3 covers 11 residues. The CDR3 protein is CASTDADEQYF. CDR3 bases: TGTGCCAGCACCGACGCGGATGAGCAGTACTTC.

This clonotype has a count of ten or more. The V call is TRBV20-1, the J call TRBJ2-3; the D gene could be TRBD1 or TRBD2 (5 bases each). Germline loops: CDR1 DFQATT, CDR2 SNEGSKA (reference sequence). The ends were cut back, 5 bases at V and 2 bases at J, with 14 bases in the middle. This CDR3 is 14 amino acids long. Here the CDR3 DNA reads TGCAGTGCTGGAATTGGGACCGCCACAGATACGCAGTATTTT. Protein: CSAGIGTATDTQYF.

Concerning this clonotype: This may come from a read error, since a much larger clone is one base off. The chain employs TRBV10-3 and TRBJ1-1; 10 bases map to TRBD1. V shed 6 bases and J 5 bases; nucleotides not matched to a gene: 9. CDR3 length: 15 residues. The germline CDR1 and CDR2 sequences are ENHRY and SYGVKD. The CDR3 is CAIREGQGRRTEAFF. Here the CDR3 DNA reads TGTGCCATCAGGGAGGGACAGGGGAGGAGAACTGAAGCTTTCTTT.

Ten or more counts support this clonotype. The rearrangement joins TRBV5-1 to TRBJ1-2; TRBD1 is a possible D gene (5 bases). From germline, CDR1 is SGHRS and CDR2 YFSETQ. The CDR3 is made up of 12 amino acids. The ends were cut back, 4 bases at V and 9 bases at J, with 13 bases in the middle. CDR3 amino acids: CASSAGNFRYTF. Here the CDR3 DNA reads TGCGCCAGCAGCGCAGGGAATTTCCGCTACACCTTC. Full variable domain (outside the CDR3, taken from reference TRBV5-1 and TRBJ1-2): KAGVTQTPRYLIKTRGQQVTLSCSPISGHRSVSWYQQTPGQGLQFLFEYFSETQRNKGNFPGRFSGRQFSNSRSEMNVSTLELGDSALYLCASSAGNFRYTFGSGTRLTVV.

The J gene is TRBJ2-2, the V gene TRBV10-3, with D possibly matching TRBD1 (6 bases). The V end lost 10 bases, the J end lost 0 bases, and 12 bases lay between the germline ends. In germline, CDR1 is ENHRY, CDR2 SYGVKD. The CDR3 spans 14 residues. CDR3 bases: TGTGCCAGCCTTGGACAGCCGAACACCGGGGAGCTGTTTTTT. Protein sequence: CASLGQPNTGELFF.

This clonotype was picked up many times. The chain combines TRBV7-3 with TRBJ2-3, with a possible D match to TRBD2 (5 bases). This CDR3 region has 16 residues. V gave up 0 bases and J gave up 1 base, with 11 bases separating them. Per the germline V gene, CDR1 is SGHTA and CDR2 is FQGTGA. The DNA of the CDR3 is TGTGCCAGCAGCTTAACGTTATGGCGGGGCACAGATACGCAGTATTTT. Translated: CASSLTLWRGTDTQYF.

Regarding this clonotype: The germline gene is not matched at one end of the junction; a read error may be the cause. V usage is TRBV6-5 and J usage is TRBJ2-1, with 15 positions matching TRBD2. The CDR3 loop spans 18 amino acids. In germline, CDR1 is MNHEY, CDR2 SVGAGI. This chain's CDR3 is CASSSPGTSGGPYDEQFF. CDR3 bases: TGTGCCAGCAGTTCTCCGGGGACTAGCGGGGGGCCCTACGATGAGCAGTTCTTC.

The rearrangement uses TRBV28 and TRBJ2-1; D is perhaps TRBD2 (7 bases). Germline V gives CDR1 MDHEN, CDR2 SYDVKM. With 10 bases removed from V and 5 bases from J, the gap between germline ends came to 18 bases. The CDR3 covers 14 residues. The CDR3 nucleotides read TGTGCCACAGAAGCTCGCGGGGGCCACAATGAGCAGTTCTTC. The encoded protein is CATEARGGHNEQFF.

This clonotype was found many times. The genes are TRBV29-1 and TRBJ2-3; the D gene is possibly TRBD2 (7 bases). V was clipped by 2 bases and J by 5 bases, with 11 bases between them. Per germline, CDR1 SQVTM and CDR2 ANQGSEA. The CDR3 is 13 residues long. This chain's CDR3 is CSVEQGRGDTQYF. The CDR3 DNA reads TGCAGCGTTGAACAGGGGAGGGGAGATACGCAGTATTTT.

The chain links TRBV6-6 to TRBJ2-1; D uncertain. The CDR3 loop spans 15 amino acids. Per germline, CDR1 MNHNY and CDR2 SVGAGI (reference sequence). V lost 2 bases and J 6 bases, leaving 14 bases between the germline ends. The CDR3 DNA reads TGTGCCAGCAGTTACGAACTATCAACGGGCAATGAGCAGTTCTTC. Translating it yields CASSYELSTGNEQFF.

This clonotype was detected only a few times. Germline is not matched at one junction end, which may reflect a read error. The CDR3 reads CASSYSLSVEQVF. Here the CDR3 DNA reads TGTGCCAGCAGTTACTCGTTGTCCGTAGAGCAGGTCTTC. The V call is TRBV6-5, the J call TRBJ2-1, with D uncertain. Germline lookup yields CDR1 MNHEY and CDR2 SVGAGI. The CDR3 extends over 13 amino acids.